The next 23 T cell receptor beta chains were all read from a single sample in a study of T cells in tumors after PD-1 blockade. TCRdb keeps only in-frame clones here, not all; method: immunoSEQ multiplex PCR. The data contain 45,000 or so clones, more than 65% of them seen just once; the ten biggest clones take up approximately 7.9%. The sequencing here drew on PBMCs, taken before anti-PD-1 therapy. The receptor source for this set is a human donor with advanced basal cell or squamous cell carcinoma (not recorded which).

V is TRBV7-3 and J is TRBJ2-5, with no clear D. CDR3 length equals 13 residues. Trimming took 1 base from V and 2 from J, leaving 5 bases between them. CDR1 SGHTA and CDR2 FQGTGA come from the germline V gene. In DNA form, the CDR3 reads TGTGCCAGCAGCTTAATAGGTCAAGAGACCCAGTACTTC. Translated: CASSLIGQETQYF.

This clone was seen more than once but under ten times. The chain combines TRBV6-1 with TRBJ1-2, with D perhaps matching TRBD1 (6 bases). V was clipped by 3 bases and J by 2 bases, with 10 bases between them. CDR1 MNHNS and CDR2 SASEGT come from the germline V gene. CDR3 length: 14 amino acids. The CDR3 DNA sequence: TGTGCCAGCAGTGAGTTTACAGGGAACTATGGCTACACCTTC. Translation: CASSEFTGNYGYTF.

The sample holds one count of this clone. The gene calls are TRBV24-1 and TRBJ2-3, with 7 bases lining up with TRBD2. Losses at the gene ends were 3 bases for V and 0 bases for J; bases not matched to a gene: 14. The length of the CDR3 is 19 residues. In germline, CDR1 is KGHDR, CDR2 SFDVKD. CDR3 nucleotides: TGTGCCACCAGTGATGAGGGACGGGCTAGCGGTTCAAGCACAGATACGCAGTATTTT. Translation gives CATSDEGRASGSSTDTQYF.

The chain links TRBV11-3 to TRBJ2-7; 9 bases are a match to TRBD1. Germline CDR1 SGHNT, CDR2 YENEEA. Trimming removed 5 bases from V and 5 bases from J; junction bases left unmatched: 10. The CDR3 covers 15 residues. CDR3 loop: CASSVYSGQGDEQYF. CDR3 bases: TGTGCCAGCAGCGTATACTCGGGACAGGGAGACGAGCAGTACTTC.

The rearrangement uses TRBV11-3 and TRBJ2-6; D assignment may be TRBD1 or TRBD2 (5 bases each). The CDR3 loop spans 15 amino acids. Trimming left V 3 bases short and J 0 bases short, with 6 bases between. Germline assignment: CDR1 SGHNT and CDR2 YENEEA. The CDR3 DNA reads TGTGCCAGCAGCTTGGGGGACTCTGGGGCCAACGTCCTGACTTTC. Protein sequence: CASSLGDSGANVLTF.

The rearrangement joins TRBV2 to TRBJ2-7; the D gene is possibly TRBD1 (5 bases). The CDR3 consists of 12 residues. Germline CDR1 SNHLY, CDR2 FYNNEI. Trimming removed 9 bases at V and 4 bases at J, with 13 bases between. CDR3 DNA: TGTGCCAGTTGTCACAGGAGTTACGAGCAGTACTTC. Amino acid sequence: CASCHRSYEQYF.

V and J are TRBV5-1 and TRBJ1-3, with 9 positions matching TRBD1. The junction had 4 bases not matched to a gene; V was cut back by 2 bases and J by 4 bases. The germline CDR1 and CDR2 sequences are SGHRS and YFSETQ. This CDR3 region has 15 residues. This CDR3 is CASSFTGGSGNTIYF. The CDR3, as DNA: TGCGCCAGCAGCTTCACAGGGGGCTCCGGAAACACCATATATTTT.

The count of this clone is one. CDR3 bases: TGTGCCAGCAGCTCCGGGTCACGGAATGGCTACACCTTC. It is translated as CASSSGSRNGYTF. The rearrangement uses TRBV6-5 and TRBJ1-2; D remains ambiguous. The CDR3 loop spans 13 amino acids. Trimming took off 6 bases at V and 6 bases at J, with 14 bases between the two ends. CDR1 is MNHEY, CDR2 SVGAGI, per germline.

The chain carries TRBV10-3 and TRBJ2-1; TRBD2 matches 9 bases. V dropped 4 bases and J dropped 6; count of bases not matched to a gene: 10. CDR1 and CDR2 (germline): ENHRY, SYGVKD. The CDR3 extends over 16 amino acids. CDR3 in DNA: TGTGCCATCAGTGTTGGGGGCGGGGGGGATCTCAATGAGCAGTTCTTC. The encoded protein is CAISVGGGGDLNEQFF.

This sequence joins TRBV6-1 and TRBJ2-1; 10 bases fit TRBD2. Germline V CDR1 and CDR2: MNHNS, SASEGT. The ends lost 0 bases at V and 15 bases at J; junction bases unmatched: 8. The CDR3 has 14 amino acids. The CDR3 loop reads CASSEAGSGGIWFF. CDR3 nucleotide sequence: TGTGCCAGCAGTGAAGCGGGTAGCGGGGGGATTTGGTTCTTC.

This clone was found once. This chain links TRBV28 with TRBJ1-5; TRBD1 is a possible D gene (5 bases). The V and J ends lost 7 bases and 7 bases respectively, with 17 bases between them. This CDR3 has 14 amino acids. Germline loops: CDR1 MDHEN, CDR2 SYDVKM. The CDR3 DNA reads as TGTGCCAGCATCGCGGGGGGGTTGTCGCAGCCCCAGCATTTT. This sequence encodes CASIAGGLSQPQHF.

The CDR3 bases are TGCGCCAGCAGCTGGGACGGGACTAGCGGGAAAGCAGATACGCAGTATTTT. Its protein is CASSWDGTSGKADTQYF. The rearrangement uses TRBV5-1 and TRBJ2-3, with 13 bases that match TRBD2. Germline V gene lookup returns CDR1 SGHRS and CDR2 YFSETQ. The V and J ends lost 3 bases and 4 bases, in that order; junction bases with no gene match: 8. The length of the CDR3 is 17 residues.

The chain has TRBV18 and TRBJ1-5, with 9 nucleotides matching TRBD1. The trim removed 4 bases at V and 4 bases at J, leaving 5 bases unmatched. The germline V gene encodes CDR1 KGHSH and CDR2 LQKENI. The CDR3 runs 15 residues. The CDR3 nucleotides read TGTGCCAGCTCACTAGACAGGGGGGAGAATCAGCCCCAGCATTTT. This gives the protein CASSLDRGENQPQHF.

The chain couples TRBV7-2 to TRBJ2-7; 10 bases agree with TRBD2. The CDR3 sequence is 14 residues long. V lost 4 bases and J lost 7; bases outside the gene matches: 7. Germline V lookup: CDR1 SGHTA, CDR2 FQGNSA. CDR3 coding DNA: TGTGCCAGCAGCTCTGCGGGACTAGCGCCAGAGCAGTACTTC. Amino acids: CASSSAGLAPEQYF.

This sequence joins TRBV5-4 and TRBJ2-5; weak D call: TRBD1 (6 bases). CDR1 is SGHNT and CDR2 is YYREEE in the germline V gene (reference sequence). V was trimmed by 3 bases and J by 5 bases, leaving 14 bases between them. The CDR3 extends over 14 amino acids. CDR3 DNA sequence: TGTGCCAGCAGCTGGACTGGGGGCGGGGAGACCCAGTACTTC. Protein sequence: CASSWTGGGETQYF.

This chain links TRBV6-1 with TRBJ2-7; D not resolved. From germline, CDR1 is MNHNS and CDR2 SASEGT. This CDR3 has 14 amino acids. Trimming shortened V by 1 base and J by 0 bases, and 7 bases separated the two germline ends. CDR3 coding DNA: TGTGCCAGCAGTGAAGGTCGGCACTCCTACGAGCAGTACTTC. It is translated as CASSEGRHSYEQYF.

This CDR3 is CASSERRGQGSSNQPQHF. CDR3 coding DNA: TGTGCCAGCAGTGAACGCAGGGGGCAGGGGAGTAGCAATCAGCCCCAGCATTTT. This chain connects TRBV6-1 to TRBJ1-5; 8 bases agree with TRBD1. CDR1 is MNHNS and CDR2 is SASEGT in the germline V gene. The CDR3 runs to 18 residues. V lost 2 bases to trimming and J lost 0 bases; unmatched junction nucleotides: 9.

The J gene is TRBJ2-5, the V gene TRBV24-1; 8 bases are shared with TRBD2. The germline gives CDR1 KGHDR, CDR2 SFDVKD. This CDR3 contains 14 residues. Trimming removed 4 bases from V and 4 bases from J; junction bases left unmatched: 4. The CDR3 sequence: CATSDGREGETQYF. In DNA form, the CDR3 reads TGTGCCACCAGTGACGGGAGGGAGGGAGAGACCCAGTACTTC.

This rearrangement joins TRBV5-1 to TRBJ1-2; D not resolved. CDR3 length: 14 amino acids. The germline V and J ends were trimmed by 0 bases and 8 bases, with 14 bases remaining between them. Germline values: CDR1 SGHRS, CDR2 YFSETQ. Here the CDR3 DNA reads TGCGCCAGCAGCTTGGATGCGAAGGTTAGGGGCTACACCTTC. As protein: CASSLDAKVRGYTF.

The rearrangement links TRBV20-1 to TRBJ1-1; 7 nucleotides line up with TRBD1. This CDR3 comprises 11 residues. Germline values: CDR1 DFQATT, CDR2 SNEGSKA (reference sequence). CDR3 protein: CRGQMNTEAFF. CDR3 sequence (DNA): TGCAGGGGACAGATGAACACTGAAGCTTTCTTT.

This clone came up once. This sequence joins TRBV6-5 and TRBJ2-5; tentatively, D is TRBD1 (5 bases). This CDR3 is built from 13 residues. The V gene's germline CDR1 is MNHEY and CDR2 SVGAGI. V was clipped by 5 bases and J by 1 base, with 8 bases between them. The CDR3 DNA reads as TGTGCCAGCAGTCAGGACACCCAAGAGACCCAGTACTTC. Translation: CASSQDTQETQYF.

This chain links TRBV28 with TRBJ2-5; 8 nucleotides align to TRBD2. The V gene's germline CDR1 is MDHEN and CDR2 SYDVKM. The CDR3 totals 16 residues. Trimming cost V 1 base and J 2 bases; bases outside gene matches: 6. The CDR3 loop reads CASSLSFGGGQETQYF. The CDR3 bases are TGTGCCAGCAGTTTATCTTTTGGCGGGGGGCAAGAGACCCAGTACTTC.

The chain has TRBV13 and TRBJ2-1, with a possible D match to TRBD2 (5 bases). The CDR3 is 15 residues long. Germline-derived CDR1 and CDR2 are PRHDT and FYEKMQ (reference sequence). V was pared by 5 bases and J by 4 bases, with 15 bases between. The CDR3 protein is CASSEGGVLYNEQFF. The CDR3 bases are TGTGCCAGCAGCGAGGGTGGGGTCCTTTACAATGAGCAGTTCTTC.